Listed below are T cell receptor beta chains from one sample, sequenced in a study of blood T cell repertoires in COVID-19. Clones were sequenced by immunoSEQ multiplex PCR, and TCRdb holds only the in-frame ones, with some missing. This sample yields around 130,000 clones, of which about 80% are seen a single time; 2% to 3% belongs to the top ten. Specimen: PBMCs or T cells enriched from blood (not recorded which). These receptors all stem from a man aged 35 to 55 with acute COVID-19. The CDR3 runs from the conserved cysteine through the conserved F or W. A D gene is named only where the DNA matches it firmly. The size entry is marked missing in some rows and otherwise reads once, few, many or a size class.

abundance,j_gene,d_gene,v_gene,len,CDR3nt,CDR3aa
once,TRBJ1-5,-,TRBV18,18,TGTGCCAGCTCACTATTATACTCCCAGGGGCATAGCAATCAGCCCCAGCATTTT,CASSLLYSQGHSNQPQHF
-,TRBJ1-1,TRBD1,TRBV9,17,TGTGCCAGCAGCCCCGATGGGGGCCTAGAAATCGCAGGGGGGGCTTTCTTT,CASSPDGGLEIAGGAFF
-,TRBJ2-7,TRBD1,TRBV2,15,TGTGCCAGCAGTGCCCCTGGACAGGGGTTCTACGAGCAGTACTTC,CASSAPGQGFYEQYF
-,TRBJ2-3,-,TRBV29-1,15,TGCAGCGTTGAAGAGGGAGCAGGGGGCACAGATACGCAGTATTTT,CSVEEGAGGTDTQYF
-,TRBJ1-6,TRBD1,TRBV9,15,TGTGCCAGCAGCGCTTCCCGGGACAGCCAGGTTCCCCTCCACTTT,CASSASRDSQVPLHF
-,TRBJ2-3,-,TRBV19,13,TGTGCCAGTAGTATAGAGTTTGAGGGTCTCGCGTATTTT,CASSIEFEGLAYF
-,TRBJ1-1,-,TRBV9,13,TGTGCCAGCAGCGTAGAAACGTCTACCCAAGCTTTCTTT,CASSVETSTQAFF
-,TRBJ1-6,-,TRBV28,18,TGTGCCAGCAGTCCCCCCGAAGGGCAGGGCTCCTATAATTCACCCCTCCACTTT,CASSPPEGQGSYNSPLHF
-,TRBJ1-5,-,TRBV6-5,15,TGTGCCAGCAGTCGAAGACAGAATAGCAATCAGCCCCAGCATTTT,CASSRRQNSNQPQHF
-,TRBJ2-2,-,TRBV19,15,TGTGCCAGTAGTATTAATGGAGGTACCACCGGGGAGCTGTTTTTT,CASSINGGTTGELFF
-,TRBJ2-7,TRBD2,TRBV28,11,TGTGCCAGCAGTTTCCCTGGACTAGCACTCTTC,CASSFPGLALF
-,TRBJ2-1,TRBD2,TRBV3-1/TRBV3-2,16,TGTGCCAGCAGCCAAGCTAGCGGGAGCCTCTACAATGAGCAGTTCTTC,CASSQASGSLYNEQFF
-,TRBJ2-3,TRBD2,TRBV14,15,TGTGCCAGCAGACGGAGCGGGGGAAGCACATATACGCAGTATTTT,CASRRSGGSTYTQYF
-,TRBJ2-7,TRBD2,TRBV5-6,15,TGTGCCAGCAGCCCCCGGGACTATACTTACTACGAGCAGTACTTC,CASSPRDYTYYEQYF
-,TRBJ2-1,TRBD2,TRBV2,14,TGTGCCAGCGTAGGACTAGCGGGAGGAGGTGAGCAGTTCTTC,CASVGLAGGGEQFF
-,TRBJ1-2,-,TRBV6-1,15,TGTGCCAGCAGTGAACATCAGGGATCCCCCTATGGCTACACCTTC,CASSEHQGSPYGYTF
-,TRBJ2-3,-,TRBV28,11,TGTGCCAGTCAAACAGCGGAGGTCCAGTATTTT,CASQTAEVQYF
once,TRBJ1-2,TRBD1,TRBV7-8,16,TGTGCCAGCAGCTTAGAGACAGGGGGCGGGTATTTTGGCTACACCTTC,CASSLETGGGYFGYTF
-,TRBJ2-7,-,TRBV19,16,TGTGCCAGTAGATCGGGAAAGGGACAAAACTCCTACGAGCAGTACTTC,CASRSGKGQNSYEQYF
-,TRBJ2-3,-,TRBV14,15,TGTGCCAGCAGCCAAGAATGGCGGGACACAGATACGCAGTATTTT,CASSQEWRDTDTQYF
-,TRBJ2-5,TRBD1,TRBV7-8,16,TGTGCCAGCAGCTTAGGGGGACAGAGTATCCAAGAGACCCAGTACTTC,CASSLGGQSIQETQYF
-,TRBJ2-4,-,TRBV19,12,TGTGCCAGTAGTAGGGCGCAAAACATTCAGTACTTC,CASSRAQNIQYF
few,TRBJ1-4,-,TRBV5-1,15,TGCGCCAGCAGCTTGCTGGCAGGGACAAAAGAAAAACTGTTTTTT,CASSLLAGTKEKLFF
-,TRBJ2-5,-,TRBV29-1,12,TGCAGCGTTGAGGGTCAGGGGGAGACCCAGTACTTC,CSVEGQGETQYF
-,TRBJ2-1,TRBD2,TRBV2,15,TGTGCCAGCAGTGAGGAGACTAGCGGCTACAATGAGCAGTTCTTC,CASSEETSGYNEQFF
-,TRBJ2-7,TRBD1,TRBV12-3/TRBV12-4,13,TGTGCCAGCAGTCTCACACAGGGGAACGAGCAGTACTTC,CASSLTQGNEQYF
-,TRBJ1-2,TRBD1,TRBV24-1,15,TGTGCCACCAGTGATTCGCGGACAGGGGGACATGGCTACACCTTC,CATSDSRTGGHGYTF
-,TRBJ1-2,-,TRBV3-1/TRBV3-2,14,TGTGCCAGCAGCCAAGGAATCAGGGCTGATGGCTACACCTTC,CASSQGIRADGYTF
few,TRBJ2-1,-,TRBV27,13,TGTGCCAGCAGTTCCACAGGGAGTTGGTGGCAGTTCTTC,CASSSTGSWWQFF
few,TRBJ2-5,TRBD2,TRBV4-2,14,TGTGCCAGCAGCCAAGATGGGGGGGAAGAGACCCAGTACTTC,CASSQDGGEETQYF
-,TRBJ1-5,TRBD1,TRBV2,15,TGTGCCAGCAGTCGGGACAGGGGGCGAGGTCAGCCCCAGCATTTT,CASSRDRGRGQPQHF
-,TRBJ2-1,TRBD2,TRBV7-2,15,TGTGCCAGCAGCCCGGGGGGGGAGGGGTATAATGAGCAGTTCTTC,CASSPGGEGYNEQFF
-,TRBJ2-7,-,TRBV30,13,TGTGCCTGGAGTGCGGGACTGCAATACGAGCAGTACTTC,CAWSAGLQYEQYF
-,TRBJ2-7,-,TRBV30,13,TGTGCCTGCGCTTCGACAGATCCCTACGAGCAGTACTTC,CACASTDPYEQYF
-,TRBJ2-7,TRBD1,TRBV28,15,TGTGCCAGCCCCCCAAGCGGGACAGGGGGCAACGAGCAGTACTTC,CASPPSGTGGNEQYF
-,TRBJ1-5,-,TRBV15,15,TGTGCCACCAGCAGAGAACCAGGGGAGAATCAGCCCCAGCATTTT,CATSREPGENQPQHF
-,TRBJ2-4,-,TRBV20-1,11,TGCAGTGCTAGGTGGGGCACAATTCAGTACTTC,CSARWGTIQYF
-,TRBJ1-1,-,TRBV19,13,TGTGCCAGTAGTATAGGCAGGGAAACTGAAGCTTTCTTT,CASSIGRETEAFF
-,TRBJ1-2,-,TRBV9,13,TGTGCCAGCAGCGTAGGTCAGAACTATGGCTACACCTTC,CASSVGQNYGYTF
-,TRBJ1-1,TRBD1,TRBV7-6,13,TGTGCCAGCAGCCGGGACAGGAACACTGAAGCTTTCTTT,CASSRDRNTEAFF
-,TRBJ2-2,TRBD1,TRBV5-1,17,TGCGCCAGCAGCTTGGCCCCACAGGGGGCGAGCACCGGGGAGCTGTTTTTT,CASSLAPQGASTGELFF
few,TRBJ1-2,-,TRBV19,16,TGTGCCAGTAACGACGGAGGGCATCCGCGGAACTATGGCTACACCTTC,CASNDGGHPRNYGYTF
-,TRBJ2-1,-,TRBV29-1,13,TGCAGCTCTCGACAGTTCTCCTACAATGAGCAGTTCTTC,CSSRQFSYNEQFF
-,TRBJ2-3,-,TRBV21-1,16,TGTGCCAGCAGCAAATCCGAAGGACTTCTTACAGATACGCAGTATTTT,CASSKSEGLLTDTQYF
-,TRBJ2-1,TRBD2,TRBV5-5,15,TGTGCCAGCAGCTTCCCCGGGACTACCCTTAATGAGCAGTTCTTC,CASSFPGTTLNEQFF
-,TRBJ2-3,TRBD1,TRBV11-3,14,TGTGCCAGCAGCTTAAGGACAGGGGCAGATACGCAGTATTTT,CASSLRTGADTQYF
-,TRBJ1-2,TRBD1,TRBV19,14,TGTGCCAGTAGTATGCCGGGGACAGGCTATGGCTACACCTTC,CASSMPGTGYGYTF
-,TRBJ1-5,-,TRBV5-1,15,TGCGCCAGCAGCTTGGGGGGGGATAGCAATCAGCCCCAGCATTTT,CASSLGGDSNQPQHF
-,TRBJ2-2,TRBD2,TRBV7-3,18,TGTGCCAGCAGCTTAATTGGTTTGGGACTAGCGGGAACCGGGGAGCTGTTTTTT,CASSLIGLGLAGTGELFF
-,TRBJ2-7,-,TRBV3-1/TRBV3-2,13,TGTGCCAGCAGCCAAAGGCGGCGCTACGAGCAGTACTTC,CASSQRRRYEQYF
-,TRBJ2-3,-,TRBV5-6,13,TGTGCCAGCAACCTCAACAGTGCAGATACGCAGTATTTT,CASNLNSADTQYF